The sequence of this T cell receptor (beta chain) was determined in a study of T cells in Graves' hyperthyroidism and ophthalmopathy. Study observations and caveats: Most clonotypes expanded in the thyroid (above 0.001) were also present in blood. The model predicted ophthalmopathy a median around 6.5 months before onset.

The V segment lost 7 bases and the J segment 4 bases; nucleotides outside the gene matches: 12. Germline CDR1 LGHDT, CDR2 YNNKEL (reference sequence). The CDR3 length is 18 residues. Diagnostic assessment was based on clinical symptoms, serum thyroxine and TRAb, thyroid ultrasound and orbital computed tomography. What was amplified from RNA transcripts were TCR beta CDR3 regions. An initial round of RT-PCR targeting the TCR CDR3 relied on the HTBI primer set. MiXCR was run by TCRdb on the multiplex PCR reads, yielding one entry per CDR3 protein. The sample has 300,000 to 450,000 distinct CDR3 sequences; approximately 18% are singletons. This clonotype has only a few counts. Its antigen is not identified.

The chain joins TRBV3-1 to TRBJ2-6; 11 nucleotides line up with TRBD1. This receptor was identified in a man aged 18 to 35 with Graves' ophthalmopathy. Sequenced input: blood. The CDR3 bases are TGTGCCAGCACCCACGTGGGACAGGGGGTTTCAGGGGCCAACGTCCTGACTTTC. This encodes CASTHVGQGVSGANVLTF.